The sequence of this TCR beta chain was determined in a study of Graves' ophthalmopathy and Graves' hyperthyroidism. Other autoimmune disease, uncontrolled infection, pregnancy and lactation led to exclusion. The authors diagnosed from clinical symptoms, serum thyroxine, TRAb, thyroid ultrasound and orbital computed tomography. RNA transcripts yielded amplified TCR beta CDR3 regions. First-round RT-PCR employed HTBI primers, with a second-round multiplex PCR after it. TCRdb re-derived calls from the multiplex PCR reads in MiXCR, one entry per CDR3 protein. The data contain around 400,000 distinct CDR3 sequences, around 20% of them singletons. The CDR3 loop spans 15 amino acids. Trimming stripped 5 bases from V and 3 bases from J, with 16 bases between. The V gene's germline CDR1 is SEHNR and CDR2 FQNEAQ (reference sequence). At least ten counts were recorded for this clonotype.

The chain is built from TRBV7-9 and TRBJ1-2; possibly TRBD1 for D (5 bases). The receptor's source is a woman between 18 and 29 years old with Graves' ophthalmopathy. Material for sequencing was peripheral blood. This CDR3 is CASSHTRQGYYGYTF. The CDR3 DNA follows: TGTGCCAGCAGCCACACACGGCAGGGATACTATGGCTACACCTTC.